The 32 T cell receptor beta chains presented below share a single source sample, sequenced in a study of shared clonotypes between healthy human individuals. Measured with immunoSEQ multiplex PCR; TCRdb has only the in-frame clones, and not every one. The sample includes about 1,500,000 clones, around 97% of them seen just once. The sequenced sample consisted of naive CD4+ T cells sorted from blood. Subset of the sample: CD45RA+ positively selected. Receptors were obtained from a man aged 30 to 45 in good health.

This clone has just one count. This chain links TRBV10-3 with TRBJ2-1; 8 bases line up with TRBD2. Germline CDR1 ENHRY, CDR2 SYGVKD. This CDR3 has 15 residues. V shed 5 bases and J 4 bases; nucleotides not matched to a gene: 7. The CDR3 DNA reads TGTGCCATCAGTCCGGGACTAGTCTTGTACAATGAGCAGTTCTTC. Translating it yields CAISPGLVLYNEQFF.

The chain carries TRBV10-1 and TRBJ2-1; D is ambiguous. CDR3 length: 17 amino acids. V was trimmed by 4 bases and J by 3 bases, leaving 19 bases between them. CDR1 and CDR2 from the germline V gene are WNHNN and SYGVQD (reference sequence). DNA of the CDR3: TGCGCCAGCAGTGCCGTCCGTCTTTCGCGGCGCTACAATGAGCAGTTCTTC. Protein sequence: CASSAVRLSRRYNEQFF.

V and J are TRBV2 and TRBJ1-4, with 7 bases identical to TRBD1. CDR1 and CDR2 from the germline V gene are SNHLY and FYNNEI. V shed 5 bases, J shed 5 bases, and the junction held 8 bases outside the gene matches. The CDR3 totals 15 residues. The CDR3 here is CASSSPSGGNEKLFF. The CDR3, as DNA: TGTGCCAGCAGTTCCCCCTCAGGGGGAAATGAAAAACTGTTTTTT.

This clone was seen just once. V and J are TRBV4-3 and TRBJ2-7; a weak D match, TRBD2 (5 bases). V shed 3 bases and J shed 7 bases, with 10 bases lying between them. Germline-derived CDR1 and CDR2 are LGHNA and YSLEER. The CDR3 consists of 12 residues. The CDR3 protein is CASSHPGSEQYF. CDR3 coding DNA: TGCGCCAGCAGCCATCCGGGATCTGAGCAGTACTTC.

The chain employs TRBV6-1 and TRBJ2-6, with a weak D call TRBD2 (6 bases). V lost 4 bases, J lost 0 bases, and 13 bases lay in between. Germline V lookup: CDR1 MNHNS, CDR2 SASEGT. The CDR3 sequence is 17 residues long. The CDR3 DNA reads TGTGCCAGCAGTGTCGGGACGGGAGCCTCTGGGGCCAACGTCCTGACTTTC. This gives the protein CASSVGTGASGANVLTF.

The chain has TRBV4-3 and TRBJ1-2; D unresolved. V gave up 2 bases and J gave up 3 bases, with 10 bases separating them. The germline V gene has CDR1 LGHNA and CDR2 YSLEER. This CDR3 comprises 14 residues. CDR3 DNA: TGCGCCAGCAGCCAACTACAGCGAGACTATGGCTACACCTTC. As protein: CASSQLQRDYGYTF.

CDR3 amino acids: CASSLVRRSYEQYF. CDR3 nucleotides: TGTGCCAGCAGCTTAGTACGTCGCTCCTACGAGCAGTACTTC. This chain uses TRBV7-8 with TRBJ2-7; no firm D call. Germline CDR1 reads SGHVS; CDR2 reads FQNEAQ. The CDR3 is made up of 14 amino acids. V was trimmed by 1 base and J by 0 bases, leaving 7 bases between them.

The gene calls are TRBV27 and TRBJ2-3; 10 bases are shared with TRBD2. This CDR3 comprises 17 residues. The J segment lost 4 bases and the V segment lost 6 bases, leaving 13 bases of the junction unmatched. Germline CDR1 reads MNHEY; CDR2 reads SMNVEV (reference sequence). CDR3 residues: CASRTPSGRTRSDTQYF. CDR3 in DNA: TGTGCCAGCAGGACCCCTAGCGGGAGAACCCGGTCAGATACGCAGTATTTT.

The chain uses TRBV7-8 and TRBJ2-7; 9 nucleotides match TRBD2. The J segment lost 1 base and the V segment lost 7 bases, leaving 8 bases of the junction unmatched. CDR1 is SGHVS, CDR2 FQNEAQ, per germline. CDR3 size: 15 residues. Here the CDR3 DNA reads TGTGCCAGCACCCATCTCGGACTAGCGTCCTACGAGCAGTACTTC. It codes for CASTHLGLASYEQYF.

The chain uses TRBV5-1 and TRBJ2-3, with 7 bases lining up with TRBD2. From germline, CDR1 is SGHRS and CDR2 YFSETQ. The J segment lost 2 bases and the V segment lost 0 bases, leaving 3 bases of the junction unmatched. CDR3 length equals 15 residues. As DNA, the CDR3 is TGCGCCAGCAGCTTGGTTAGCGGGCCCACAGATACGCAGTATTTT. This codes for CASSLVSGPTDTQYF.

This sequence joins TRBV27 and TRBJ1-5; D not resolved. V lost 6 bases to trimming and J lost 4 bases, with 16 bases between them. Germline values: CDR1 MNHEY, CDR2 SMNVEV (reference sequence). This CDR3 is built from 15 residues. The CDR3 DNA follows: TGTGCCAGCAGCCGAGTGACGGGAGTAAATCAGCCCCAGCATTTT. Amino acid sequence: CASSRVTGVNQPQHF.

The chain couples TRBV6-5 to TRBJ2-7; D gene uncertain. The ends were cut back, 0 bases at V and 2 bases at J, with 11 bases in the middle. From germline, CDR1 is MNHEY and CDR2 SVGAGI. CDR3 length: 15 amino acids. DNA for the CDR3: TGTGCCAGCAGTTACTCGGCGGCCGAAACCTACGAGCAGTACTTC. It encodes CASSYSAAETYEQYF.

This chain uses TRBV29-1 with TRBJ1-5; D gene unclear. Per the germline V gene, CDR1 is SQVTM and CDR2 is ANQGSEA. V was clipped by 4 bases and J by 7 bases, with 11 bases between them. CDR3 size: 12 residues. CDR3 protein: CSVGARGQPQHF. Here the CDR3 DNA reads TGCAGCGTTGGGGCCCGAGGGCAGCCCCAGCATTTT.

This chain connects TRBV9 to TRBJ2-7; possibly TRBD1 for D (6 bases). The ends were cut back, 2 bases at V and 1 base at J, with 13 bases in the middle. Germline V gene sequence: CDR1 SGDLS, CDR2 YYNGEE. The CDR3 is made up of 15 amino acids. This CDR3 reads CASSVAGTQSYEQYF. The CDR3 DNA follows: TGTGCCAGCAGCGTCGCCGGGACACAGTCCTACGAGCAGTACTTC.

This clone was observed once. This sequence joins TRBV5-8 and TRBJ2-1; 7 bases fit TRBD1. This CDR3 region has 15 residues. The ends lost 4 bases at V and 2 bases at J; junction bases unmatched: 6. Germline values: CDR1 SGHTS, CDR2 YDEGEE. The CDR3: CASSPRQGAYNEQFF. CDR3 DNA sequence: TGTGCCAGCAGCCCCAGACAGGGTGCCTACAATGAGCAGTTCTTC.

The genes are TRBV2 and TRBJ2-3; D is uncertain. The ends were cut back, 7 bases at V and 4 bases at J, with 15 bases in the middle. Germline assignment: CDR1 SNHLY and CDR2 FYNNEI. CDR3 size: 14 residues. CDR3 sequence: CASKEERISDTQYF. The CDR3 DNA is TGTGCCAGCAAAGAGGAGCGAATTTCAGATACGCAGTATTTT.

This sequence joins TRBV18 and TRBJ2-2; perhaps TRBD2 as D (7 bases). CDR1 and CDR2 (germline): KGHSH, LQKENI. V shed 1 base and J shed 5 bases, with 17 bases lying between them. The CDR3 runs to 17 residues. The CDR3 here is CASSPLSGTKGTGELFF. Written as DNA, the CDR3 is TGTGCCAGCTCACCACTAAGCGGGACAAAAGGGACCGGGGAGCTGTTTTTT. Full variable domain (rest looked up from reference TRBV18 and TRBJ2-2): NAGVMQNPRHLVRRRGQEARLRCSPMKGHSHVYWYRQLPEEGLKFMVYLQKENIIDESGMPKERFSAEFPKEGPSILRIQQVVRGDSAAYFCASSPLSGTKGTGELFFGEGSRLTVL.

This chain uses TRBV28 with TRBJ2-7, with 8 bases aligning to TRBD2. The J segment lost 3 bases and the V segment lost 3 bases, leaving 13 bases of the junction unmatched. This CDR3 has 17 residues. Germline V lookup: CDR1 MDHEN, CDR2 SYDVKM. CDR3 region: CASSFSPGLGAIYEQYF. Written as DNA, the CDR3 is TGTGCCAGCAGTTTTTCCCCGGGACTAGGAGCCATCTACGAGCAGTACTTC.

This chain connects TRBV29-1 to TRBJ2-2; unclear D gene. This CDR3 has 12 amino acids. V was clipped by 5 bases and J by 6 bases, with 10 bases between them. Germline V CDR1 and CDR2: SQVTM, ANQGSEA. The CDR3 is CSVYRVPGELFF. In DNA form, the CDR3 reads TGCAGCGTTTATAGGGTCCCCGGGGAGCTGTTTTTT.

V is TRBV6-5 and J is TRBJ1-5; no firm D call. The CDR3 length is 14 residues. V dropped 2 bases and J dropped 3 bases, with 8 bases sitting between them. Germline lookup yields CDR1 MNHEY and CDR2 SVGAGI. The CDR3 DNA is TGTGCCAGCAGTTACCTCCCGGACAATCAGCCCCAGCATTTT. As protein: CASSYLPDNQPQHF.

The chain joins TRBV6-5 to TRBJ2-1; possible D gene TRBD2, 6 bases. CDR1 is MNHEY and CDR2 is SVGAGI in the germline V gene. The CDR3 loop spans 14 amino acids. Deletions cut 10 bases from V and 2 bases from J, with 15 bases between. The CDR3 reads CATARGITYNEQFF. CDR3 DNA sequence: TGTGCCACCGCTCGGGGGATTACCTACAATGAGCAGTTCTTC.

A single count supports this clone. CDR3: CASADRAGRYEQYF. The DNA for the CDR3 is TGTGCCAGTGCGGACAGGGCAGGACGATACGAGCAGTACTTC. The chain uses TRBV19 and TRBJ2-7, with TRBD1 identical over 8 bases. CDR1 and CDR2 from the germline V gene are LNHDA and SQIVND (reference sequence). The CDR3 length is 14 residues. J gave up 4 bases and V 8 bases, and 10 bases lay outside the gene matches.

A remark on this clone: This sample also contains other DNA sequences that code for the same CDR3. The rearrangement uses TRBV30 and TRBJ1-1; D remains ambiguous. V gave up 0 bases and J gave up 1 base, with 6 bases separating them. CDR1 and CDR2 from the germline V gene are GTSNPN and SVGIG (reference sequence). The CDR3 is 13 residues long. The CDR3 DNA is TGTGCCTGGAGTGTACGCCAGAACACTGAAGCTTTCTTT. Protein sequence: CAWSVRQNTEAFF.

This chain joins TRBV7-2 and TRBJ2-7; possibly TRBD1 or TRBD2 for D (5 bases each). Germline values: CDR1 SGHTA, CDR2 FQGNSA. The length of the CDR3 is 14 residues. V was trimmed by 5 bases and J by 3 bases, leaving 14 bases between them. CDR3 nucleotides: TGTGCCAGCAGCCTCCGGGACGAGGTCTACGAGCAGTACTTC. This gives the protein CASSLRDEVYEQYF.

This rearrangement joins TRBV5-1 to TRBJ2-5, with D unresolved. V lost 2 bases and J lost 5, with 10 bases in between. CDR1 and CDR2 from the germline V gene are SGHRS and YFSETQ. CDR3 length equals 13 residues. The CDR3 loop reads CASSFDAVETQYF. The CDR3 bases are TGCGCCAGCAGCTTTGATGCAGTCGAGACCCAGTACTTC.

J is TRBJ2-2 and V is TRBV18, with D perhaps TRBD2 (6 bases). Germline values: CDR1 KGHSH, CDR2 LQKENI. V was pared by 3 bases and J by 7 bases, with 24 bases between. CDR3 length equals 18 residues. In DNA, the CDR3 is TGTGCCAGCTCACCGGGGCGGAGCGGCCCGACTAGGATCGGGGAGCTGTTTTTT. It encodes CASSPGRSGPTRIGELFF.

V usage is TRBV7-6 and J usage is TRBJ1-5, with D tentatively TRBD1 (5 bases). Germline CDR1 and CDR2: SGHVS and FNYEAQ. The V end was cut by 3 bases, the J end by 5 bases, with 11 bases between. The CDR3 extends over 14 amino acids. This chain's CDR3 is CASSLGVKDQPQHF. The CDR3 nucleotides read TGTGCCAGCAGCTTGGGGGTTAAGGATCAGCCCCAGCATTTT. Looking up the rest from reference TRBV7-6 and TRBJ1-5 gives the full variable domain: GAGVSQSPRYKVTKRGQDVALRCDPISGHVSLYWYRQALGQGPEFLTYFNYEAQQDKSGLPNDRFSAERPEGSISTLTIQRTEQRDSAMYRCASSLGVKDQPQHFGDGTRLSIL.

The rearrangement links TRBV15 to TRBJ2-7; unclear D gene. Germline CDR1 is LNHNV and CDR2 is YYDKDF (reference sequence). The CDR3 is 14 residues long. The ends were cut back, 0 bases at V and 0 bases at J, with 6 bases in the middle. CDR3 bases: TGTGCCACCAGCAGAGAAGGGAACTCCTACGAGCAGTACTTC. This codes for CATSREGNSYEQYF.

V and J are TRBV7-2 and TRBJ2-7, with TRBD1 identical over 7 bases. The CDR3 has 14 residues. Per germline, CDR1 SGHTA and CDR2 FQGNSA. J gave up 0 bases and V 8 bases, and 7 bases lay outside the gene matches. The DNA of the CDR3 is TGTGCCAGCTGCCGGACAGGATTCTCCTACGAGCAGTACTTC. Its protein product is CASCRTGFSYEQYF.

Concerning this clone itself: The junction and the germline gene differ at one end; a read error may be behind it. The chain combines TRBV5-4 with TRBJ2-1; TRBD2 matches 12 bases. The germline V gene has CDR1 SGHNT and CDR2 YYREEE (reference sequence). The CDR3 contains 15 residues. CDR3 bases: TGTGCCAGCACCTTGACTAGCGGGAGCTTCAATGAGCAGTTCTTC. This encodes CASTLTSGSFNEQFF. The full variable domain, in which reference TRBV5-4 and TRBJ2-1 provide the parts outside the CDR3, is ETGVTQSPTHLIKTRGQQVTLRCSSQSGHNTVSWYQQALGQGPQFIFQYYREEENGRGNFPPRFSGLQFPNYSSELNVNALELDDSALYLCASTLTSGSFNEQFFGPGTRLTVL.

The V call is TRBV7-3, the J call TRBJ2-3; TRBD2 matches at 9 bases. The germline V gene has CDR1 SGHTA and CDR2 FQGTGA. The CDR3 sequence is 12 residues long. The trim removed 11 bases at V and 5 bases at J, leaving 5 bases unmatched. CDR3 loop: CALGREGDTQYF. For the CDR3, the DNA is TGTGCCCTCGGGCGGGAGGGAGATACGCAGTATTTT.

This chain links TRBV5-6 with TRBJ2-5; D ambiguous. The length of the CDR3 is 14 residues. Trimming removed 4 bases at V and 2 bases at J, with 12 bases between. The germline gives CDR1 SGHDT, CDR2 YYEEEE. The DNA for the CDR3 is TGTGCCAGCAGCGCACGGCGGCTACAAGAGACCCAGTACTTC. Translating it yields CASSARRLQETQYF.